Presented here are 19 T cell receptor beta chains from one specimen sequenced in a study of T cells expressing NK-cell markers. After re-calling the 5' RACE reads, TCRdb lists one entry per CDR3 protein, DNA absent. The table for this sample gives roughly 450,000 distinct CDR3 sequences. The sequencing input was blood T cells: a sorted CD56 or NKG2C T cell subset, CD4+ or CD8+ T cells, or bulk PBMC T cells (not recorded which). The receptors here all came from a woman between 50 and 59 years old in good health.

This chain links TRBV19 with TRBJ2-3; TCRdb's D call, TRBD2, is unchecked because there is no DNA. The CDR3 length is 15 residues. Looked up from germline, CDR1 is LNHDA and CDR2 is SQIVND (reference sequence). CDR3: CASSITSLGTDTQYF.

The chain is built from TRBV20-1 and TRBJ2-2. The CDR3 runs to 14 residues. The germline gives CDR1 DFQATT, CDR2 SNEGSKA (reference sequence). This CDR3 is CSASDAKNTGELFF.

The genes are TRBV9 and TRBJ2-1; TCRdb calls TRBD2, which cannot be checked without DNA. The CDR3 is 16 residues long. Germline V CDR1 and CDR2: SGDLS, YYNGEE. CDR3 in amino acids: CASSVVPSGGYNEQFF. The full variable domain, its missing parts supplied by reference TRBV9 and TRBJ2-1, is DSGVTQTPKHLITATGQRVTLRCSPRSGDLSVYWYQQSLDQGLQFLIQYYNGEERAKGNILERFSAQQFPDLHSELNLSSLELGDSALYFCASSVVPSGGYNEQFFGPGTRLTVL.

The V and J genes are TRBV27 and TRBJ2-7; absent DNA, TCRdb's TRBD2 call cannot be checked. Per germline, CDR1 MNHEY and CDR2 SMNVEV (reference sequence). There are 15 residues in the CDR3. The CDR3 loop reads CASPHRLAGGYEQYF.

The gene calls are TRBV2 and TRBJ2-1. CDR3 length equals 13 residues. CDR1 and CDR2 (germline): SNHLY, FYNNEI. CDR3 loop: CASSELFYNEQFF. The full variable domain, in which reference TRBV2 and TRBJ2-1 provide the parts outside the CDR3, is EPEVTQTPSHQVTQMGQEVILRCVPISNHLYFYWYRQILGQKVEFLVSFYNNEISEKSEIFDDQFSVERPDGSNFTLKIRSTKLEDSAMYFCASSELFYNEQFFGPGTRLTVL.

This chain's CDR3 is CASSERVREDYGYTF. The chain joins TRBV6-1 to TRBJ1-2. The germline gives CDR1 MNHNS, CDR2 SASEGT. This CDR3 has 15 amino acids.

The chain joins TRBV7-9 to TRBJ2-7; the TRBD1 assignment by TCRdb is unverifiable without DNA. CDR1 and CDR2 (germline): SEHNR, FQNEAQ (reference sequence). CDR3 length: 16 amino acids. Here the CDR3 reads CASSPRQGPSSYEQYF.

The chain has TRBV2 and TRBJ1-2. This CDR3 region has 12 residues. Germline-derived CDR1 and CDR2 are SNHLY and FYNNEI. This CDR3 reads CASSARSYGYTF.

The genes are TRBV12-3 or TRBV12-4 and TRBJ1-2; TCRdb's D call of TRBD1 is untestable without DNA. The CDR3 extends over 12 amino acids. The CDR3 region is CASRGGPYGYTF.

The chain joins TRBV11-2 to TRBJ2-3; absent DNA, TCRdb's TRBD1 call cannot be checked. CDR1 is SGHAT and CDR2 is FQNNGV in the germline V gene. The CDR3 is 18 residues long. CDR3 sequence reads: CASSPWEGHGMVTDTQYF.

The rearrangement uses TRBV14 and TRBJ1-2; lacking DNA, the TRBD1 call made by TCRdb goes unchecked. The CDR3 contains 15 residues. The germline V gene has CDR1 SGHDN and CDR2 FVKESK. The CDR3 region is CASSQLNLPDYGYTF. Full variable domain (missing parts from reference TRBV14 and TRBJ1-2): EAGVTQFPSHSVIEKGQTVTLRCDPISGHDNLYWYRRVMGKEIKFLLHFVKESKQDESGMPNNRFLAERTGGTYSTLKVQPAELEDSGVYFCASSQLNLPDYGYTFGSGTRLTVV.

The rearrangement links TRBV4-2 to TRBJ2-1. The CDR3 contains 19 residues. Germline loops: CDR1 LGHNA, CDR2 YNFKEQ. CDR3 region: CASSQDGTDRGYSYNEQFF.

The chain links TRBV20-1 to TRBJ1-4. The CDR3 is 13 amino acids. Germline-derived CDR1 and CDR2 are DFQATT and SNEGSKA (reference sequence). The CDR3 protein is CSASDTRGEKLFF.

This sequence joins TRBV24-1 and TRBJ2-3; TCRdb lists TRBD1, though no DNA is available to test this call. The CDR3 is 16 amino acids. Germline CDR1 is KGHDR and CDR2 is SFDVKD. The CDR3 reads CATSDLGQGGTDTQYF.

This chain connects TRBV20-1 to TRBJ2-3; with no DNA, the TCRdb D assignment of TRBD2 cannot be verified. CDR1 and CDR2 (germline): DFQATT, SNEGSKA (reference sequence). The CDR3 contains 15 residues. This CDR3 reads CSARLAGGLRDTQYF.

The V gene is TRBV7-9, the J gene TRBJ2-2; the TCRdb call, TRBD1, lacks DNA for checking. The CDR3 contains 16 residues. CDR1 and CDR2 from the germline V gene are SEHNR and FQNEAQ (reference sequence). The CDR3 here is CASMPRDRGRTGELFF.

The chain joins TRBV4-1 to TRBJ2-2; as DNA is missing, the TRBD2 call by TCRdb cannot be tested. Looked up from germline, CDR1 is MGHRA and CDR2 is YSYEKL. CDR3 length: 17 amino acids. CDR3: CASSQDTAGRRTGELFF.

CDR3 protein: CAWSEGLGPQHF. V is TRBV30 and J is TRBJ1-5. The CDR3 spans 12 residues. CDR1 and CDR2 (germline): GTSNPN, SVGIG (reference sequence).

The J gene is TRBJ1-2, the V gene TRBV5-1; the TCRdb call, TRBD1, lacks DNA for checking. Germline V gene lookup returns CDR1 SGHRS and CDR2 YFSETQ. The CDR3 contains 13 residues. CDR3 amino acids: CASSSAGTGDYTF.